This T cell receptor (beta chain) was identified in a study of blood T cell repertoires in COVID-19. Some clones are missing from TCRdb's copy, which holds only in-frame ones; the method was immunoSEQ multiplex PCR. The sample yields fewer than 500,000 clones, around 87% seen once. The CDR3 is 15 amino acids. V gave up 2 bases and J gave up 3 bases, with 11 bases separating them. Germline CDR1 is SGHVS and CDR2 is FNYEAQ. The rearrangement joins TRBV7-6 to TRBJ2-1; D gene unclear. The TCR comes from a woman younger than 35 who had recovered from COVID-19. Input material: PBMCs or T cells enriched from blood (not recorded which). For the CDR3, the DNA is TGTGCCAGCAGCTTAAACTCGGCGGACTACAATGAGCAGTTCTTC. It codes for CASSLNSADYNEQFF.